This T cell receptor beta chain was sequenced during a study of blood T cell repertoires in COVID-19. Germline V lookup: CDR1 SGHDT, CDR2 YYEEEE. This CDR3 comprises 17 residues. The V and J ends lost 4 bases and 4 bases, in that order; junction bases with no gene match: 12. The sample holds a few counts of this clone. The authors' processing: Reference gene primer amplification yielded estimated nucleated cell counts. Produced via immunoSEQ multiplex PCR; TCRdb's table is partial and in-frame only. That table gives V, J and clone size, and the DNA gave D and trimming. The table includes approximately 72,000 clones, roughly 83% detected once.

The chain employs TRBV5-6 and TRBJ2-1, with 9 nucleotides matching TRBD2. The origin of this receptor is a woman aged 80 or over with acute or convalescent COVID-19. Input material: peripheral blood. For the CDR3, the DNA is TGTGCCAGCAGCATGCTCGAACTAGCGGGTAAGTACAATGAGCAGTTCTTC. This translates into CASSMLELAGKYNEQFF.